This TCR beta chain was documented in a study of cytomegalovirus exposure and HLA in healthy donors. CDR3 size: 15 residues. Germline loops: CDR1 SGHDT, CDR2 YYEEEE. Both 60 Vbeta primers and 13 Jbeta primers went into the PCR. Repertoires were generated with immunoSEQ multiplex PCR, while TCRdb's copy carries only in-frame clones and drops some. The sample lists roughly 160,000 clones, roughly 73% seen once, with 7.7% in the top ten. General study results and limits: Later analysis indicated greater clonal expansion among HLA-associated TCR beta chains than among equally common other chains. Diagnosis of cytomegalovirus status made by the classifier reportedly showed high specificity and sensitivity. Associated with HLA alleles at 0.05 false discovery rate in a later analysis were about 17,000 TCR beta sequences.

Nominally healthy donors provided the samples, though records likely missed some immune exposures. Remarks on this clone: Its matching antigen is unknown.

The sequence was collected from a woman in her thirties or forties in good health and CMV-seropositive. The specimen sequenced was PBMCs. V gene TRBV5-6 combines with J gene TRBJ2-5, with D possibly TRBD2 on 6 matching bases. The better agreement between TRBJ2-7 and the DNA end casts doubt on the J call. Here the CDR3 reads CASSGGGTAHYEQYF. In nucleotides, the CDR3 is TGTGCCAGCAGCGGCGGCGGGACCGCACACTACGAGCAGTACTTC.